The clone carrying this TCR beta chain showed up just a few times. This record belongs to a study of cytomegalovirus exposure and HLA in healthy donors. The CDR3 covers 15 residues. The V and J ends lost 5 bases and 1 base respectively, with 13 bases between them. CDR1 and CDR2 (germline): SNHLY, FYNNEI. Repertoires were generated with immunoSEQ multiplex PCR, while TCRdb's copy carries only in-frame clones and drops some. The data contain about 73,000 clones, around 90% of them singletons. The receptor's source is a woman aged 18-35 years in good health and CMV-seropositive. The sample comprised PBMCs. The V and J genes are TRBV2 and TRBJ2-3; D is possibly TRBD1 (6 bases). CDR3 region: CASSPLRQGTDTQYF. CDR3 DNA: TGTGCCAGCAGTCCCTTGCGACAGGGCACAGATACGCAGTATTTT. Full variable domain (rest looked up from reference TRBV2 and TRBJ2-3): EPEVTQTPSHQVTQMGQEVILRCVPISNHLYFYWYRQILGQKVEFLVSFYNNEISEKSEIFDDQFSVERPDGSNFTLKIRSTKLEDSAMYFCASSPLRQGTDTQYFGPGTRLTVL.